The TCR beta chain described here comes from a study of T cell clones after liver transplantation. Study in general: As an antigen-independent comparator, third-party-reactive TCRbeta sequences came from pre-transplant mixed lymphocyte reactions.

V lost 8 bases and J lost 5, with 10 bases in between. There are 12 residues in the CDR3. Germline CDR1 MNHNY, CDR2 SVGAGI (reference sequence). The assay was immunoSEQ multiplex PCR, and TCRdb's table has in-frame clones only and misses some. The table shows 50,000 to 60,000 clones, with roughly 70% occurring only once. Thawed unstimulated PBMCs were FACS-sorted by CD3, CD4 and CD8 into two populations. Study-level results: Compared with third party-reactive sequences, donor-reactive ones declined more, independent of withdrawal success.

This clone was detected only a few times. Its antigen is as yet unknown. The V gene is TRBV6-6, the J gene TRBJ1-5; D is perhaps TRBD1 (5 bases). This sequence was found in a human patient who received a liver transplant. The graft donor may have contributed some T cells. Sequenced here: CD4+ T cells from blood, sampled at the roughly 15-month timepoint. The CDR3 reads CASGRGDQPQHF. The CDR3 DNA follows: TGTGCCAGCGGTAGGGGCGATCAGCCCCAGCATTTT.